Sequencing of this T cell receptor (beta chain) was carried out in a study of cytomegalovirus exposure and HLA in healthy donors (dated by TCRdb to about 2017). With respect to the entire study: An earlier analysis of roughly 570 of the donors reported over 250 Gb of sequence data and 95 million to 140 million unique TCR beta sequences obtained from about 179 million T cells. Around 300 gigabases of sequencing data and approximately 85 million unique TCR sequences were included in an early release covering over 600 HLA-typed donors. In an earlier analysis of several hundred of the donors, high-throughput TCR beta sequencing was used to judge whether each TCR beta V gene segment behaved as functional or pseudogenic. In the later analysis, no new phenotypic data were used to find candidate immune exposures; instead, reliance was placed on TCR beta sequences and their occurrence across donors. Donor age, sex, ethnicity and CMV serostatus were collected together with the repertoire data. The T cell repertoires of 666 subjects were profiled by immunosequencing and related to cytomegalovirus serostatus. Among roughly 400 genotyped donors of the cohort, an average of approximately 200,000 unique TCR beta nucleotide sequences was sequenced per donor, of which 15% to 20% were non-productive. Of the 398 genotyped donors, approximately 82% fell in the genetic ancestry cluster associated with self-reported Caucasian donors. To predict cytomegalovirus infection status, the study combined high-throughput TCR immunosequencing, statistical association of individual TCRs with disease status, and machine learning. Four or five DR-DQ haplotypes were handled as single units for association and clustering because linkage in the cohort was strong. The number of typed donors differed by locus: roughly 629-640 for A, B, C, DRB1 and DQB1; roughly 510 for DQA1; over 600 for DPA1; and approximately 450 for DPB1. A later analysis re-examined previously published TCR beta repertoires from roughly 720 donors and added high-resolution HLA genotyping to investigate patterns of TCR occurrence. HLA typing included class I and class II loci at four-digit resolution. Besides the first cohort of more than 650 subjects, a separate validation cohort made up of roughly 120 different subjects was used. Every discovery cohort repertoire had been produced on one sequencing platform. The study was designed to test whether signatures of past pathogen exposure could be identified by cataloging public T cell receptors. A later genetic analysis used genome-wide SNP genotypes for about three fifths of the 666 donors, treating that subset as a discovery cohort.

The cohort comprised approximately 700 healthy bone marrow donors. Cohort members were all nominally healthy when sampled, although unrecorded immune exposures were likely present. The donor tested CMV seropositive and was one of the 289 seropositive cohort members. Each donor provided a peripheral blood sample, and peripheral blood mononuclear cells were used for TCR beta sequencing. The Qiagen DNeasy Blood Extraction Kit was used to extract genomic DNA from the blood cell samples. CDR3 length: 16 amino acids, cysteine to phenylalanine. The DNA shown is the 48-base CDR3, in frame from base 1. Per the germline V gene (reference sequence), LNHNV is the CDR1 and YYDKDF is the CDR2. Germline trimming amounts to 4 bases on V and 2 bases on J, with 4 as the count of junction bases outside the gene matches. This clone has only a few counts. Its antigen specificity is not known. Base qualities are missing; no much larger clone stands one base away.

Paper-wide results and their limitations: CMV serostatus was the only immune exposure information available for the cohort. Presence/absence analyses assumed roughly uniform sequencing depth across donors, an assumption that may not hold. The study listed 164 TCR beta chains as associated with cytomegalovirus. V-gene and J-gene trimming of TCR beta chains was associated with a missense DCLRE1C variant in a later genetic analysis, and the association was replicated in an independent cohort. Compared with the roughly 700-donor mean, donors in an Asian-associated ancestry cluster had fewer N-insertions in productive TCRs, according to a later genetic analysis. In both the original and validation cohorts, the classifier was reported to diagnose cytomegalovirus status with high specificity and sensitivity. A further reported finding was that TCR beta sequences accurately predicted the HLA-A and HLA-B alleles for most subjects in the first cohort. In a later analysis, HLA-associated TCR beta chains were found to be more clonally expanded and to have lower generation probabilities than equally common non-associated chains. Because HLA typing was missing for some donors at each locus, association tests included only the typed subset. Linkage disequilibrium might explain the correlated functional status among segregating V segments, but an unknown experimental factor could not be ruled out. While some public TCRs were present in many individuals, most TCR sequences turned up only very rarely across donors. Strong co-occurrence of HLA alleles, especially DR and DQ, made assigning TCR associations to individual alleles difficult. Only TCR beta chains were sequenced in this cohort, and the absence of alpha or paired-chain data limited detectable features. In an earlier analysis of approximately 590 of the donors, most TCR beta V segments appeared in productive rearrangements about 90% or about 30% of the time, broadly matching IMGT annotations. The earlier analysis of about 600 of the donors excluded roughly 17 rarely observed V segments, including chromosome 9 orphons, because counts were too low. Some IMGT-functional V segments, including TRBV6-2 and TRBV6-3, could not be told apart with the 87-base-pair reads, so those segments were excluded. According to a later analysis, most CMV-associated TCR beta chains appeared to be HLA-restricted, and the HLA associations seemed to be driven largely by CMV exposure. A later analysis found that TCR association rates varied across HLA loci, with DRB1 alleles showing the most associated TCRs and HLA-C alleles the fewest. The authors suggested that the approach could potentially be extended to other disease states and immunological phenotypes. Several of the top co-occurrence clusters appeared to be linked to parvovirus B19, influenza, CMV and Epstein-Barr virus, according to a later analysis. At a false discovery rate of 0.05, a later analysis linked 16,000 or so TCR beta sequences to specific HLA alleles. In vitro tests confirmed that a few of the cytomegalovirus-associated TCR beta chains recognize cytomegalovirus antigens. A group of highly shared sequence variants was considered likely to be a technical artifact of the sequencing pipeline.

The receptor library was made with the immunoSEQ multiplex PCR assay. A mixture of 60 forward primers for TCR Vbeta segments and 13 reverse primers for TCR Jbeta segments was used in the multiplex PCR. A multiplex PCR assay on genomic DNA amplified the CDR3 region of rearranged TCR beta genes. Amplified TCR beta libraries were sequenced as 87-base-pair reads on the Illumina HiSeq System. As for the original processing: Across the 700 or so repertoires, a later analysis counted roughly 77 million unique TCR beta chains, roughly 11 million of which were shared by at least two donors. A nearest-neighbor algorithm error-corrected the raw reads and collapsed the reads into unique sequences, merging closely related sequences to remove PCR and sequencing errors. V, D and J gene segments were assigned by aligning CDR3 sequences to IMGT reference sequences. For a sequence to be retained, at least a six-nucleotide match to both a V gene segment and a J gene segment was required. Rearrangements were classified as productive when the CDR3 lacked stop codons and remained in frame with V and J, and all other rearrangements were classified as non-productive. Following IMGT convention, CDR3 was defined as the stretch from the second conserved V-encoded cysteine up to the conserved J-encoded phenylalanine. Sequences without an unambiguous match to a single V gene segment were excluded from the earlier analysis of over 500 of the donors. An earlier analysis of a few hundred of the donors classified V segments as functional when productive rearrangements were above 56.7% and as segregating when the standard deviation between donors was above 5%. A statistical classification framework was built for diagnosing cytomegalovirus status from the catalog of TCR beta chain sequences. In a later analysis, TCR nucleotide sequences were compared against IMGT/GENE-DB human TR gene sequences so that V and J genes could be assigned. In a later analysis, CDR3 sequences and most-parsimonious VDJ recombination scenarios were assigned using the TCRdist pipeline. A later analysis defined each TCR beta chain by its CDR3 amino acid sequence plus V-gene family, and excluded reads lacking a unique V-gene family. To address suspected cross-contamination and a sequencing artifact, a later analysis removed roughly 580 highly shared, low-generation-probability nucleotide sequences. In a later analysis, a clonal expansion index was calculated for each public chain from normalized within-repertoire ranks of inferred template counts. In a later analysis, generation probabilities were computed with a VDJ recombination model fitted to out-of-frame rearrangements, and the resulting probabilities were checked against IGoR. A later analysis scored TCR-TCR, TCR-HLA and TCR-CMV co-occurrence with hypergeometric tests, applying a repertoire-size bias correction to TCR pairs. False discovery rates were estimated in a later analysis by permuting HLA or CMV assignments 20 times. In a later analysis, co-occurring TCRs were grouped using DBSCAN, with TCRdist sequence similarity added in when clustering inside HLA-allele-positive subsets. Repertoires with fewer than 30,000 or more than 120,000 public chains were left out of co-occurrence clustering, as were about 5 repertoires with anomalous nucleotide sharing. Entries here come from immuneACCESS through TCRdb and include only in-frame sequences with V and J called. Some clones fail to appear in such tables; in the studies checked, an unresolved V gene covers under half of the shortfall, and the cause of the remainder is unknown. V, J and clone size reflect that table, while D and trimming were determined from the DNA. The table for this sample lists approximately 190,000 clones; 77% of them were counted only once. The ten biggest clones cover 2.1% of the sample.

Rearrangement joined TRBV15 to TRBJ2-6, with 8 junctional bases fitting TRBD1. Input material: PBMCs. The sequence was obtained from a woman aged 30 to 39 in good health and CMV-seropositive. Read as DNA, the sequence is TGTGCCACCAGCACCCGGACAGGGACTGGGGCCAACGTCCTGACTTTC. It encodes CATSTRTGTGANVLTF. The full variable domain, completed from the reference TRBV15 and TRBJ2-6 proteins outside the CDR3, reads DAMVIQNPRYQVTQFGKPVTLSCSQTLNHNVMYWYQQKSSQAPKLLFHYYDKDFNNEADTPDNFQSRRPNTSFCFLDIRSPGLGDTAMYLCATSTRTGTGANVLTFGAGSRLTVL.